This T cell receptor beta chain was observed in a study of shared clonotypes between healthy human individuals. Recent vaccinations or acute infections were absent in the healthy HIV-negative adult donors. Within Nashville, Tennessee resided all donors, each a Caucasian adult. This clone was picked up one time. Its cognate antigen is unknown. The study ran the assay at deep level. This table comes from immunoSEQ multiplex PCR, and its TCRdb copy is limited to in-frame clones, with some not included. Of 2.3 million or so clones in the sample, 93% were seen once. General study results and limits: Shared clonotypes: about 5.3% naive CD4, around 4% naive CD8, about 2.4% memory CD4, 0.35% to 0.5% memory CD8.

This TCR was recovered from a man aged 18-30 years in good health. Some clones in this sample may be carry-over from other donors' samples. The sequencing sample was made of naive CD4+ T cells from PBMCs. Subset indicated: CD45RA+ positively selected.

CDR3 residues: CASRDPVAGEKQYF. The DNA for the CDR3 is TGTGCCAGCAGGGACCCCGTAGCGGGGGAAAAGCAGTACTTC. This rearrangement joins TRBV6-5 to TRBJ2-7, with 9 bases lining up with TRBD2. This CDR3 is 14 amino acids long. The V gene's germline CDR1 is MNHEY and CDR2 SVGAGI. J was trimmed by 8 bases and V by 6 bases; bases with no gene match: 11.